The 22 T cell receptor beta chains below come from one sample, sequenced in a study of T cells in Graves' hyperthyroidism and ophthalmopathy. Template material for amplifying TCR beta CDR3 regions consisted of RNA transcripts. HTBI primers were used for first-round RT-PCR of the TCR CDR3. TCRdb re-derived calls from the multiplex PCR reads in MiXCR, one entry per CDR3 protein. The repertoire holds about 400,000 distinct CDR3 sequences, with roughly an eighth as singletons. The sample comprised blood. These receptor sequences come from a young woman with Graves' hyperthyroidism.

This clonotype was seen many times. V is TRBV7-8 and J is TRBJ2-2, with D unresolved. The CDR3 consists of 16 residues. Germline CDR1 reads SGHVS; CDR2 reads FQNEAQ. V was trimmed by 4 bases and J by 1 base, leaving 13 bases between them. The DNA of the CDR3 is TGTGCCAGCAGCTCGAATCCGTATCTGAACACCGGGGAGCTGTTTTTT. It codes for CASSSNPYLNTGELFF.

This clonotype showed up many times. The V call is TRBV20-1, the J call TRBJ1-2; D is possibly TRBD1 (5 bases). The CDR3 sequence is 14 residues long. V gave up 4 bases and J gave up 0 bases, with 12 bases separating them. Germline V gene data show CDR1 as DFQATT and CDR2 as SNEGSKA (reference sequence). CDR3 nucleotides: TGCAGTGCTAACAGGTTTACGGCTAACTATGGCTACACCTTC. Translating it yields CSANRFTANYGYTF.

This clonotype was recorded at least ten times. The V gene is TRBV28, the J gene TRBJ1-2; the D is unclear. The germline V gene encodes CDR1 MDHEN and CDR2 SYDVKM. With 1 base removed from V and 4 bases from J, the gap between germline ends came to 10 bases. The CDR3 contains 14 residues. In DNA form, the CDR3 reads TGTGCCAGCAGTTTATTCAAAAGTGGCTATGGCTACACCTTC. Residues: CASSLFKSGYGYTF.

In the case of this clonotype: One end of the junction fails to match germline, which may point to a read error. The V gene is TRBV28, the J gene TRBJ1-6; D not resolved. The CDR3 length is 14 residues. CDR1 and CDR2 (germline): MDHEN, SYDVKM. The CDR3 is CASSSVYYNTPLHF. Written as DNA, the CDR3 is TGTGCCAGCAGTTCCGTTTATTATAATACACCCCTCCACTTT.

This clonotype was observed many times. V and J are TRBV20-1 and TRBJ1-1, with D possibly being TRBD1 (5 bases). The germline gives CDR1 DFQATT, CDR2 SNEGSKA (reference sequence). The CDR3 consists of 14 residues. For the CDR3, the DNA is TGCTTACCCTCCCCCGGGACGGCGAACACTGAAGCTTTCTTT. Its protein product is CLPSPGTANTEAFF.

This rearrangement joins TRBV5-1 to TRBJ2-2, with D unresolved. The CDR3 runs to 13 residues. Looked up from germline, CDR1 is SGHRS and CDR2 is YFSETQ. With 1 base removed from V and 3 bases from J, the gap between germline ends came to 4 bases. CDR3 protein: CASSLPDTGELFF. In DNA, the CDR3 is TGCGCCAGCAGCTTGCCAGACACCGGGGAGCTGTTTTTT.

This clonotype has at least ten counts. The chain is built from TRBV20-1 and TRBJ1-3; no reliable D call. This CDR3 comprises 15 residues. Germline lookup yields CDR1 DFQATT and CDR2 SNEGSKA (reference sequence). Trimming left V 0 bases short and J 2 bases short, with 11 bases between. CDR3 residues: CSARDLGGTGNTIYF. The CDR3 DNA reads as TGCAGTGCTAGAGATCTTGGCGGGACTGGAAACACCATATATTTT.

This clonotype was seen ten or more times. V gene TRBV3-1 combines with J gene TRBJ1-4, with 7 nucleotides matching TRBD1. The CDR3 is 14 residues long. After removal of 3 bases from V and 8 bases from J, the junction contained 6 bases not matched to a gene. Germline-derived CDR1 and CDR2 are LGHDT and YNNKEL (reference sequence). The chain's CDR3 is CASSHGQVSEKLFF. In nucleotides, the CDR3 is TGTGCCAGCAGCCACGGACAGGTTTCCGAAAAACTGTTTTTT.

This clonotype came up a few times. This chain joins TRBV7-2 and TRBJ2-4; 7 nucleotides match TRBD2. The germline gives CDR1 SGHTA, CDR2 FQGNSA. V was pared by 5 bases and J by 0 bases, with 7 bases of the junction left unmatched. The CDR3 has 16 amino acids. The chain's CDR3 is CASSPGLAVAKNIQYF. CDR3 nucleotide sequence: TGTGCCAGCAGCCCAGGGCTAGCGGTAGCCAAAAACATTCAGTACTTC.

This clonotype was picked up many times. The gene calls are TRBV18 and TRBJ2-7; D is possibly TRBD1 (5 bases). Trimming pared 8 bases from V and 3 bases from J, leaving 11 bases between. Germline V lookup: CDR1 KGHSH, CDR2 LQKENI. This CDR3 region has 12 residues. This CDR3 reads CASSPDSYEQYF. Written as DNA, the CDR3 is TGTGCCAGCAGCCCTGACAGCTACGAGCAGTACTTC.

In this sample, this clonotype turned up a few times. The chain combines TRBV4-2 with TRBJ1-3; D gene uncertain. With 0 bases removed from V and 0 bases from J, the gap between germline ends came to 9 bases. The CDR3 sequence is 16 residues long. CDR1 is LGHNA and CDR2 is YNFKEQ in the germline V gene. The CDR3 protein is CASSQDLAYSGNTIYF. In DNA, the CDR3 is TGTGCCAGCAGCCAAGATCTTGCGTACTCTGGAAACACCATATATTTT.

This clonotype was detected many times. This chain joins TRBV20-1 and TRBJ2-5, with a weak D call TRBD1 (7 bases). Germline CDR1 and CDR2: DFQATT and SNEGSKA (reference sequence). The CDR3 spans 14 residues. The V end was cut by 6 bases, the J end by 1 base, with 15 bases between. DNA for the CDR3: TGCAGTGCGCCGGACAGGAGGGGCCAAGAGACCCAGTACTTC. Its translation is CSAPDRRGQETQYF.

This clonotype was found many times. This chain uses TRBV7-3 with TRBJ2-3; D uncertain. The germline V gene encodes CDR1 SGHTA and CDR2 FQGTGA. The CDR3 length is 15 residues. Trimming shortened V by 2 bases and J by 0 bases, and 9 bases separated the two germline ends. CDR3 amino acids: CASSLSVGSTDTQYF. The CDR3 DNA is TGTGCCAGCAGCTTATCTGTCGGGAGCACAGATACGCAGTATTTT.

This clonotype was counted ten times or more. The chain has TRBV12-3 or TRBV12-4 and TRBJ2-3, with D unresolved. Deletions cut 2 bases from V and 4 bases from J, with 7 bases between. This CDR3 comprises 13 residues. CDR3: CASSLSPSDTQYF. The CDR3 DNA is TGTGCCAGCAGTTTATCCCCTTCAGATACGCAGTATTTT.

This clonotype was detected ten times or more. Germline and junction disagree at one end, which may indicate a read error. V gene TRBV20-1 combines with J gene TRBJ2-3; 9 positions match TRBD2. From germline, CDR1 is DFQATT and CDR2 SNEGSKA (reference sequence). CDR3 length: 15 residues. CDR3 protein: CSAGDLAGTQGTQYF. CDR3 nucleotides: TGCAGTGCTGGAGATCTAGCGGGAACACAGGGTACGCAGTATTTT.

The genes are TRBV24-1 and TRBJ2-1; the match to TRBD2 covers 9 bases. The CDR3 loop spans 15 amino acids. The germline V gene encodes CDR1 KGHDR and CDR2 SFDVKD. Trimming removed 3 bases from V and 6 bases from J; junction bases left unmatched: 5. The DNA of the CDR3 is TGTGCCACCAGTGATGCGGCTAGCGGGACCAATGAGCAGTTCTTC. This translates into CATSDAASGTNEQFF.

This clonotype was found a few times. The rearrangement joins TRBV6-1 to TRBJ1-1; D ambiguous. Trimming left V 11 bases short and J 5 bases short, with 9 bases between. Looked up from germline, CDR1 is MNHNS and CDR2 is SASEGT. The CDR3 contains 10 residues. Written as DNA, the CDR3 is TGTGCCGCTGGGAGGACTGAAGCTTTCTTT. Encoded protein: CAAGRTEAFF.

This clonotype has ten or more counts. The chain links TRBV7-3 to TRBJ2-1; 9 nucleotides align to TRBD1. Per the germline V gene, CDR1 is SGHTA and CDR2 is FQGTGA. The CDR3 is made up of 16 amino acids. Germline trimming cut 0 bases from V and 5 bases from J; bases unmatched to any gene: 5. CDR3 in DNA: TGTGCCAGCAGCTTAACTCCGGGACAGGGAAACAATGAGCAGTTCTTC. Translating it yields CASSLTPGQGNNEQFF.

The J gene is TRBJ1-4, the V gene TRBV6-1, with 9 bases lining up with TRBD1. Trimming took 7 bases from V and 2 from J; bases not matched to a gene: 5. This CDR3 region has 15 residues. Germline V CDR1 and CDR2: MNHNS, SASEGT. In DNA, the CDR3 is TGTGCCAGCAATACAGGGGGCAGGACTAATGAAAAACTGTTTTTT. This encodes CASNTGGRTNEKLFF.

V usage is TRBV6-2 or TRBV6-3 and J usage is TRBJ2-3; possibly TRBD1 or TRBD2 for D (6 bases each). Germline V lookup: CDR1 MNHEY, CDR2 SVGEGT. The V end was cut by 6 bases, the J end by 1 base, with 14 bases between. The CDR3 is made up of 15 amino acids. In DNA form, the CDR3 reads TGTGCCAGCAGGGACAGAGGAGGGGGCACAGATACGCAGTATTTT. Amino acids: CASRDRGGGTDTQYF.

This clonotype was counted at least ten times. CDR3 residues: CASSEPTQGRQPQHF. The CDR3 nucleotides read TGTGCCAGCAGTGAACCAACACAGGGACGGCAGCCCCAGCATTTT. The rearrangement joins TRBV28 to TRBJ1-5, with D possibly being TRBD1 (6 bases). CDR3 length: 15 residues. V was pared by 5 bases and J by 7 bases, with 18 bases between. Germline CDR1 reads MDHEN; CDR2 reads SYDVKM.

This clonotype appeared many times. The chain couples TRBV2 to TRBJ2-7; TRBD2 agrees at 10 bases. The CDR3 is 17 amino acids. After removal of 5 bases from V and 0 bases from J, the junction contained 10 bases not matched to a gene. The germline gives CDR1 SNHLY, CDR2 FYNNEI. CDR3 coding DNA: TGTGCCAGCAGTCAACCTGGTGGGACTAGCGACTCCTACGAGCAGTACTTC. This gives the protein CASSQPGGTSDSYEQYF.